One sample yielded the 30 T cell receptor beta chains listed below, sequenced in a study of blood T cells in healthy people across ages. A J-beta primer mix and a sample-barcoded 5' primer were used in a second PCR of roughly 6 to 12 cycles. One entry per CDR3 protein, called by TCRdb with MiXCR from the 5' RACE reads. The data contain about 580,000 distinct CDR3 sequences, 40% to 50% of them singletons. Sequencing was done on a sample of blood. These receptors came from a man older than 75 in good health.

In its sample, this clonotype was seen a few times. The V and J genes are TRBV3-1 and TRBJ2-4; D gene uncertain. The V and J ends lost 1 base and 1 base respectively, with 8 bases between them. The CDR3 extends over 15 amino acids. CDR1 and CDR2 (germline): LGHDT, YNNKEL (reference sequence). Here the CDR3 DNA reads TGTGCCAGCAGCCAAGGATGGCTGGCCAAAAACATTCAGTACTTC. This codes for CASSQGWLAKNIQYF.

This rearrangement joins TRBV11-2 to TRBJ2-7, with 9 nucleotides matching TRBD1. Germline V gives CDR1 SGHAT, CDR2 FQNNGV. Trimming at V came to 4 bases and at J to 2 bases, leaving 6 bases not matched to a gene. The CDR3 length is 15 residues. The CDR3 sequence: CASSSLRDRAYEQYF. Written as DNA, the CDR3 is TGTGCCAGCAGCTCACTCCGGGACAGGGCCTACGAGCAGTACTTC.

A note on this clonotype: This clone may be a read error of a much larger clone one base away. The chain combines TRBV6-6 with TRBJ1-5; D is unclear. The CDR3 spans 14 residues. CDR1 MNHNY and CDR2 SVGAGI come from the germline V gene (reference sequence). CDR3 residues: CAGSTSMRNQPQHF. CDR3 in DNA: TGTGCCGGCAGTACTAGTATGCGCAATCAGCCCCAGCATTTT.

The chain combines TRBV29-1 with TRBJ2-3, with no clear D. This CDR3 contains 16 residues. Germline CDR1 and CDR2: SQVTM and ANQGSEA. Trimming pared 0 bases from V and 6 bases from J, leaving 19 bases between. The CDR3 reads CSVEDLGRAHTDTQYF. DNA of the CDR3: TGCAGCGTTGAAGATCTGGGAAGGGCCCACACGGATACGCAGTATTTT.

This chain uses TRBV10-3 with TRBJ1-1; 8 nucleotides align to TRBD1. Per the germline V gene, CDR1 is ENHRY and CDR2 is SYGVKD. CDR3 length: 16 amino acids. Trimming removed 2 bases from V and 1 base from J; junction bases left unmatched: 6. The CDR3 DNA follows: TGTGCCATCAGTGAGCCCGCCGGGACAGGGAACACTGAAGCTTTCTTT. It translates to CAISEPAGTGNTEAFF.

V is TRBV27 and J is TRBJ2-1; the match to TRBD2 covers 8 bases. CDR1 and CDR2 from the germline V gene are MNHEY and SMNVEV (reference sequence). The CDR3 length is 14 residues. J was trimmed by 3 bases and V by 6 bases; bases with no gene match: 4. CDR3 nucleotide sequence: TGTGCCAGCAGAAAACTAGCGGACTACAATGAGCAGTTCTTC. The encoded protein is CASRKLADYNEQFF.

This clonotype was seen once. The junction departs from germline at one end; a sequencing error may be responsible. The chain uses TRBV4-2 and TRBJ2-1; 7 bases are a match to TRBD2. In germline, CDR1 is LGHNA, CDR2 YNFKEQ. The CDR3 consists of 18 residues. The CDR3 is CASSQAMGMLAGYDEQFF. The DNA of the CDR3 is TGTGCCAGCAGCCAAGCCATGGGGATGTTAGCGGGCTACGATGAGCAGTTCTTC.

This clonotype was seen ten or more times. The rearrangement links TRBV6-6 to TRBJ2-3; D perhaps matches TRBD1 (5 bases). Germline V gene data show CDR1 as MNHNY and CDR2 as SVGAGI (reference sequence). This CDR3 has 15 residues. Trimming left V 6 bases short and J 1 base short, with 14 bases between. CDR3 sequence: CASRYSGLGTDTQYF. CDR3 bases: TGTGCCAGCAGATATTCAGGGCTAGGCACAGATACGCAGTATTTT.

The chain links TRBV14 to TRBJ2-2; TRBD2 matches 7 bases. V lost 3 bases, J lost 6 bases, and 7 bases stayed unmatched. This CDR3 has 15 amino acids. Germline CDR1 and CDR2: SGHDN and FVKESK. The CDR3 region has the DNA TGTGCCAGCAGCCAGGCAAGCGGGATTGCCGGGGAGCTGTTTTTT. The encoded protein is CASSQASGIAGELFF.

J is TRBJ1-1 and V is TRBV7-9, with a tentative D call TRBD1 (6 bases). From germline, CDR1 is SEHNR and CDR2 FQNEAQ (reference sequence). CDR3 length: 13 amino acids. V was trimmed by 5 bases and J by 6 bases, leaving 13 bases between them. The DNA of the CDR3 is TGTGCCAGCAGCCAGGGGCAGGGTCCTGAAGCTTTCTTT. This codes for CASSQGQGPEAFF.

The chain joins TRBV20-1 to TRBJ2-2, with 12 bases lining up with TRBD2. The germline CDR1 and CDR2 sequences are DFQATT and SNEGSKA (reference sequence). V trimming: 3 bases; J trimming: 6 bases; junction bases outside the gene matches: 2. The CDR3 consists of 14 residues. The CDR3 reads CSASPSGRAGELFF. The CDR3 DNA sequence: TGCAGTGCTAGCCCTAGCGGGAGGGCCGGGGAGCTGTTTTTT.

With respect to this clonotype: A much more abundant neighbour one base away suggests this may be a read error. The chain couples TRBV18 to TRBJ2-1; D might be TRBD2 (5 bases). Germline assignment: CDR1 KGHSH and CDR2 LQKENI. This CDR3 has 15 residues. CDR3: CASTPQVGASHEQFF. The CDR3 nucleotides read TGTGCCAGCACACCACAAGTGGGAGCTTCCCATGAGCAGTTCTTC.

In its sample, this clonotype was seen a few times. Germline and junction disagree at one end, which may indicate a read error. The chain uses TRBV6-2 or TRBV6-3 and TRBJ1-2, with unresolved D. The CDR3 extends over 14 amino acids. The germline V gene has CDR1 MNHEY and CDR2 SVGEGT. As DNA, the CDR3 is TGTGCCAGCAATTACCTCCAAGGGATGGATGGCTACACCTTC. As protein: CASNYLQGMDGYTF.

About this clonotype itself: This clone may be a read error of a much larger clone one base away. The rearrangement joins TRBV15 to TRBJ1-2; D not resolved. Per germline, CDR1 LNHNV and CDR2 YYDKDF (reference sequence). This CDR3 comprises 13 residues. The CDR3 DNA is TGTGTCACCAGCAGAGACACCAACTATGGCTACACCTTC. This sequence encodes CVTSRDTNYGYTF.

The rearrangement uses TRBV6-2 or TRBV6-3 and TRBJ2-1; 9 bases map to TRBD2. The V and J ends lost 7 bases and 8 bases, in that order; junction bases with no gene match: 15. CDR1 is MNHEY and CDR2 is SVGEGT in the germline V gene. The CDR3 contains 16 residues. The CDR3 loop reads CASNKWRASGDYEQFF. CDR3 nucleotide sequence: TGTGCCAGCAATAAATGGCGGGCTAGCGGGGATTATGAGCAGTTCTTC.

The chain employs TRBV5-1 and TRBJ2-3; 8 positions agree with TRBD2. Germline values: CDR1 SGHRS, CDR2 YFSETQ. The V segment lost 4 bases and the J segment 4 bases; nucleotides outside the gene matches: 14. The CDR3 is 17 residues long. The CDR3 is CASSRRTSSMPPDTQYF. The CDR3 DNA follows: TGCGCCAGCAGCCGTAGGACTAGCAGCATGCCTCCAGATACGCAGTATTTT.

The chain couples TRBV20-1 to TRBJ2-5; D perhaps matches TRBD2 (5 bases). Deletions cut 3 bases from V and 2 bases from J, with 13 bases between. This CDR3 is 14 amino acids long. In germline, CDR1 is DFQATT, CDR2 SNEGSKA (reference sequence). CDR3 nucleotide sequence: TGCAGTGCTAGTCGGTCAACGGGACAAGAGACCCAGTACTTC. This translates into CSASRSTGQETQYF.

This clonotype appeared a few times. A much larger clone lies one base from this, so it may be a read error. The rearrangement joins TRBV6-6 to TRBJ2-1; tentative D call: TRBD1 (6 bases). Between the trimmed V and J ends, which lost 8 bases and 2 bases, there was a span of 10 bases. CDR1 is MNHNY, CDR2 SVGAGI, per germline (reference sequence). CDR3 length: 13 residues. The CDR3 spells CASSAGAYNEQFF. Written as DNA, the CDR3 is TGTGCCAGCTCCGCAGGGGCCTACAATGAGCAGTTCTTC.

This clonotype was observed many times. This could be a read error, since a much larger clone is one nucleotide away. The CDR3 spells CASSLGLGNFGEQYF. CDR3 nucleotide sequence: TGTGCCAGCAGCTTGGGACTAGGCAATTTTGGAGAGCAGTACTTC. V is TRBV6-5 and J is TRBJ2-7, with 8 bases lining up with TRBD2. From germline, CDR1 is MNHEY and CDR2 SVGAGI. This CDR3 is built from 15 residues. The trim removed 6 bases at V and 7 bases at J, leaving 14 bases unmatched.

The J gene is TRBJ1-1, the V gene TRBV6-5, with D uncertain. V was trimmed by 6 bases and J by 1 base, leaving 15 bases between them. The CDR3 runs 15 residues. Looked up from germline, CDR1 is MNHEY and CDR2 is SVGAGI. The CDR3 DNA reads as TGTGCCAGCAGCCGTCCGGTTATAGGGAACACTGAAGCTTTCTTT. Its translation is CASSRPVIGNTEAFF.

The CDR3 sequence is CASSEPGQSYEQYF. CDR3 sequence (DNA): TGTGCCAGCAGCGAACCGGGACAGTCCTACGAGCAGTACTTC. This sequence joins TRBV7-9 and TRBJ2-7, with TRBD1 matching 7 bases. This CDR3 contains 14 residues. CDR1 and CDR2 from the germline V gene are SEHNR and FQNEAQ (reference sequence). V was pared by 5 bases and J by 1 base, with 5 bases of the junction left unmatched.

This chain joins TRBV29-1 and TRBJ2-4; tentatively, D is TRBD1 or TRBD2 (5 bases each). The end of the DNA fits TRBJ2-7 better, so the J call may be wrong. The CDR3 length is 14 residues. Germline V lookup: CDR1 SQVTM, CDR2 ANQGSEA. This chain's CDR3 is CSVDRDGSSYEQYF. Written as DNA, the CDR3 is TGCAGCGTTGATCGGGACGGTAGCTCCTACGAGCAGTACTTC.

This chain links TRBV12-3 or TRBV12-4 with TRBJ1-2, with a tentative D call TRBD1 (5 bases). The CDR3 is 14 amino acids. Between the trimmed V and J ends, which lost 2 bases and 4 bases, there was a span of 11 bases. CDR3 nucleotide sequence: TGTGCCAGCAGTTTATCCGGGACCTTCTATGGCTACACCTTC. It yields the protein CASSLSGTFYGYTF.

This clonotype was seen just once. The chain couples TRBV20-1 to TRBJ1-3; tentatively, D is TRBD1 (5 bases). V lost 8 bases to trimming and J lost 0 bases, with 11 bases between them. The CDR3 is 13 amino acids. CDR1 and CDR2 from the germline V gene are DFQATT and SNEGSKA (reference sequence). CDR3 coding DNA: TGCAGTAAGGGACCGAGCTCTGGAAACACCATATATTTT. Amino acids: CSKGPSSGNTIYF.

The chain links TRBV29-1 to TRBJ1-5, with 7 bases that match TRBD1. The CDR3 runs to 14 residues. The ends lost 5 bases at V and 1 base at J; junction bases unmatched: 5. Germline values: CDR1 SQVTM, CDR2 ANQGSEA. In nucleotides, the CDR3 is TGCAGCGTTTTGACAGGGTTGAGCAATCAGCCCCAGCATTTT. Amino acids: CSVLTGLSNQPQHF.

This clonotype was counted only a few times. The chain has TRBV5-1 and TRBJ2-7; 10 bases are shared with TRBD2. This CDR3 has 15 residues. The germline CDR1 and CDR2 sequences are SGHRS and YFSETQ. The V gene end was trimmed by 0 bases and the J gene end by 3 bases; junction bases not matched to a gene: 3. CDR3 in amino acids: CASSLAGTSVYEQYF. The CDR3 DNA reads TGCGCCAGCAGCTTGGCTGGGACTAGCGTCTACGAGCAGTACTTC.

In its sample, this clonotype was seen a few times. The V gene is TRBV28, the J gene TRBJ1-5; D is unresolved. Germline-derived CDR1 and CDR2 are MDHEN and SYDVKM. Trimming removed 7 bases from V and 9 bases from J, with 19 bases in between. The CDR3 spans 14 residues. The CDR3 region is CASNFRGIGAPQHF. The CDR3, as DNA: TGTGCCAGCAATTTTCGTGGGATCGGAGCGCCCCAGCATTTT.

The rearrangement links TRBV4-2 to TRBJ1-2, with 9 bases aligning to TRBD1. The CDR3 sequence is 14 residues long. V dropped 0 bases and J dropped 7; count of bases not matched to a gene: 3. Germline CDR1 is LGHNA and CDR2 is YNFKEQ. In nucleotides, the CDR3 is TGTGCCAGCAGCCAAGAGGGACAGGGCCGTGGCTACACCTTC. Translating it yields CASSQEGQGRGYTF.

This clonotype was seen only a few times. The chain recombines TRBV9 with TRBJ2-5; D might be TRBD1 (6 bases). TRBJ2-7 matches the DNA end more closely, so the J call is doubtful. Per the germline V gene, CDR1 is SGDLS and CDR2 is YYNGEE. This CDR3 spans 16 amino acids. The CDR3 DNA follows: TGTGCCAGCAGCGTAGATCCCCGGACAGACTCCTACGAGCAGTACTTC. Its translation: CASSVDPRTDSYEQYF.

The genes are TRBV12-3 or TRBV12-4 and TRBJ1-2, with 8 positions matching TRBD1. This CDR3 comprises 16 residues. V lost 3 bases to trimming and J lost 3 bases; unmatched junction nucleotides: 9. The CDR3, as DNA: TGTGCCAGCAGTTTGACGGGGGACAGGTTGGACTATGGCTACACCTTC. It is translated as CASSLTGDRLDYGYTF.